The text below deals with one TCR beta chain. The antigen is undetermined. TCRdb reprocessed the reads with MiXCR, giving one entry per CDR3 protein. The table includes roughly 800,000 distinct CDR3 sequences, 29% detected once. The sample is drawn from a study of T cell repertoires in cytomegalovirus infection. As for the study in general: The authors used CMV epitopes that were HLA-C-restricted (recently identified) and HLA-B-restricted (well studied). Public signatures in TCR beta pointed to CMV infection and matching HLA type. Study results and limitations: HLA-C-restricted CMV clonotypes gave the most frequent clonotype in two of eight donors. There were carriers of CMV plus the relevant HLA, and cumulative public TCR beta family frequency identified them.

Germline-derived CDR1 and CDR2 are SEHNR and FQNEAQ (reference sequence). This CDR3 is 19 amino acids long. With 2 bases removed from V and 3 bases from J, the gap between germline ends came to 24 bases. This chain links TRBV7-9 with TRBJ2-3, with D tentatively TRBD2 (6 bases). Sequenced here: cultured CD8+ T cells from PBMCs, sampled from culture after CMV antigen stimulation. The receptor's source is a human donor in good health (CMV status not recorded). Some clones in this sample may be carry-over from other donors' samples. CDR3: CASSLTVRLRSGGTDTQYF. The CDR3 nucleotides read TGTGCCAGCAGCTTAACGGTCCGCCTGCGCTCCGGAGGGACAGATACGCAGTATTTT.